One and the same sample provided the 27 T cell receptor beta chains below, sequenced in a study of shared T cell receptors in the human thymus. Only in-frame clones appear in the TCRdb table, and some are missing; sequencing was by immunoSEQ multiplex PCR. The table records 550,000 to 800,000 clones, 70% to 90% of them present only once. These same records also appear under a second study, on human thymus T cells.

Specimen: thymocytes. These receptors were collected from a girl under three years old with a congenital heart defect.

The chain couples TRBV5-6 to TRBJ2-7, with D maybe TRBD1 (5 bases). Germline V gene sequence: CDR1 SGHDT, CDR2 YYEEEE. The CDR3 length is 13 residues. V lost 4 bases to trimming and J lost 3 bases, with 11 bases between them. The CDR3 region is CASSRGKVYEQYF. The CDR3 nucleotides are TGTGCCAGCAGCAGGGGTAAAGTCTACGAGCAGTACTTC.

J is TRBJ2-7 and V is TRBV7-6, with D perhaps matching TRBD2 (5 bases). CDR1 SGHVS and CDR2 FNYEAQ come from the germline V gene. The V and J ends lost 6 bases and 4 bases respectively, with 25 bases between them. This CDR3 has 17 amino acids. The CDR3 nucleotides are TGTGCCAGCAGTCCCTTGGTAATGGCAGGAGGACGATACGAGCAGTACTTC. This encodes CASSPLVMAGGRYEQYF.

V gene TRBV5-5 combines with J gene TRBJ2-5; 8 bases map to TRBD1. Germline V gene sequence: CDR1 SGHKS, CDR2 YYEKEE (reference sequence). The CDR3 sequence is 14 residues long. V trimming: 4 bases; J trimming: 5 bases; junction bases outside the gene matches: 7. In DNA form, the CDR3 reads TGTGCCAGCAGCAGAAGACAGGGGCGGGAGACCCAGTACTTC. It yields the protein CASSRRQGRETQYF.

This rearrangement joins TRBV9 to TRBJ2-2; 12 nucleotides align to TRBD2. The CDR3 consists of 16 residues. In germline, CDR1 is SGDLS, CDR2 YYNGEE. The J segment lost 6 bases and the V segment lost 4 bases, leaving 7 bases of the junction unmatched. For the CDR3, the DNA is TGTGCCAGCAGCCCTACTAGCGGGGGGATTTCCGGGGAGCTGTTTTTT. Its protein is CASSPTSGGISGELFF. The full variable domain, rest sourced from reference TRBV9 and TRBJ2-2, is DSGVTQTPKHLITATGQRVTLRCSPRSGDLSVYWYQQSLDQGLQFLIQYYNGEERAKGNILERFSAQQFPDLHSELNLSSLELGDSALYFCASSPTSGGISGELFFGEGSRLTVL.

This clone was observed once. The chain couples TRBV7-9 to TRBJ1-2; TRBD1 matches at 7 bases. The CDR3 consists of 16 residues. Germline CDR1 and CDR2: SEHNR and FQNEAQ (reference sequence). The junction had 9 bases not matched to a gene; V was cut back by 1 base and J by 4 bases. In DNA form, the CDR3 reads TGTGCCAGCAGCTTAGAATACCGGGACAGATGCTATGGCTACACCTTC. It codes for CASSLEYRDRCYGYTF.

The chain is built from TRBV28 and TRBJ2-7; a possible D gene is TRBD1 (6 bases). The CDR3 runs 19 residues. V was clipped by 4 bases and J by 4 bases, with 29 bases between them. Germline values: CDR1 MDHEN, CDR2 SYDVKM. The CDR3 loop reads CASSWNPRQALPLTYEQYF. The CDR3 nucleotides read TGTGCCAGCAGTTGGAACCCACGACAGGCCCTTCCCCTAACTTACGAGCAGTACTTC.

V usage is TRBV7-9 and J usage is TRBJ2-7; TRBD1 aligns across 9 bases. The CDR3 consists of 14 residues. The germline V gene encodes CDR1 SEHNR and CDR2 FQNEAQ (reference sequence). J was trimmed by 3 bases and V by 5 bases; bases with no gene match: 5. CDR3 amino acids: CASSPGTGYYEQYF. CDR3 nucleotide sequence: TGTGCCAGCAGCCCCGGGACAGGGTACTACGAGCAGTACTTC. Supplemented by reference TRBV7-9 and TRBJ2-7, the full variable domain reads DTGVSQNPRHKITKRGQNVTFRCDPISEHNRLYWYRQTLGQGPEFLTYFQNEAQLEKSRLLSDRFSAERPKGSFSTLEIQRTEQGDSAMYLCASSPGTGYYEQYFGPGTRLTVT.

The CDR3 region is CASSLCGTGGEGQYF. Here the CDR3 DNA reads TGCGCCAGCAGTTTGTGCGGGACAGGGGGCGAGGGGCAGTACTTC. The chain couples TRBV5-1 to TRBJ2-7; 12 positions match TRBD1. This CDR3 is built from 15 residues. Germline V gene sequence: CDR1 SGHRS, CDR2 YFSETQ. J lost 9 bases, V lost 5 bases, and 12 bases had no gene match.

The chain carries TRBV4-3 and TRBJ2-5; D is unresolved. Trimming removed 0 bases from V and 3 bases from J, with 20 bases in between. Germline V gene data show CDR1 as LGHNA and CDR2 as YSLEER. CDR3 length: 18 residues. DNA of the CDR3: TGCGCCAGCAGCCAAGAAAGTGTCACGAGGCTAAAAAAAGAGACCCAGTACTTC. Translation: CASSQESVTRLKKETQYF.

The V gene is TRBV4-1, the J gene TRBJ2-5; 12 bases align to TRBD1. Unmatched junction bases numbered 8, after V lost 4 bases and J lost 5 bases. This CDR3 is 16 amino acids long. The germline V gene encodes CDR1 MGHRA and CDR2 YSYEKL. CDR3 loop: CASSLRGQGAQETQYF. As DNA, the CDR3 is TGCGCCAGCAGCCTCAGGGGACAGGGGGCTCAGGAGACCCAGTACTTC.

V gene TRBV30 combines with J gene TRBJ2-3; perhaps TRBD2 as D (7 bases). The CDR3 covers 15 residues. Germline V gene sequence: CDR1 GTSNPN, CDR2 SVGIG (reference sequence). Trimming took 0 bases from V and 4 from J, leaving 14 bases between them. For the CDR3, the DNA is TGTGCCTGGAGTGTAGGGGGGGGGAGCGCAGATACGCAGTATTTT. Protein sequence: CAWSVGGGSADTQYF.

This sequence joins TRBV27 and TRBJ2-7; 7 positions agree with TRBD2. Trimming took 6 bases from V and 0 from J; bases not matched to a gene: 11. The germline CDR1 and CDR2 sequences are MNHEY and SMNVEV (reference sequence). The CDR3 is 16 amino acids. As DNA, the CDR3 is TGTGCCAGCAGCTCGGGACTACCCGAAGCCTCCTACGAGCAGTACTTC. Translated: CASSSGLPEASYEQYF.

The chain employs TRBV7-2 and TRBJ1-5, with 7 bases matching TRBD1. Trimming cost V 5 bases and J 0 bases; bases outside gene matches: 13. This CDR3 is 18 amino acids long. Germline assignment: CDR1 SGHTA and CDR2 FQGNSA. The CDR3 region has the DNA TGTGCCAGCAGCCCCCGGGACGGGGACAGTTATAGCAATCAGCCCCAGCATTTT. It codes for CASSPRDGDSYSNQPQHF.

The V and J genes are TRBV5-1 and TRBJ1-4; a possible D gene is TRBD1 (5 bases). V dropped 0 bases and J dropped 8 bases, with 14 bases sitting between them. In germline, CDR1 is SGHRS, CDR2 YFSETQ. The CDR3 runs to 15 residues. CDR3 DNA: TGCGCCAGCAGCTTGGTGGAGGGGTCGGACGAAAAACTGTTTTTT. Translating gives CASSLVEGSDEKLFF. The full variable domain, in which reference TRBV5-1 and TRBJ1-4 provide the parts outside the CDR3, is KAGVTQTPRYLIKTRGQQVTLSCSPISGHRSVSWYQQTPGQGLQFLFEYFSETQRNKGNFPGRFSGRQFSNSRSEMNVSTLELGDSALYLCASSLVEGSDEKLFFGSGTQLSVL.

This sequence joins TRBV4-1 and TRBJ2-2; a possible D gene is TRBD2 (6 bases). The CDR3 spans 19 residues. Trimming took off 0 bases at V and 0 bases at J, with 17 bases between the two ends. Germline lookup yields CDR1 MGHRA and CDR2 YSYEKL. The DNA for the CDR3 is TGCGCCAGCAGCCAAGAAGGGCGCGGGGCCCAGGCGAACACCGGGGAGCTGTTTTTT. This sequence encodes CASSQEGRGAQANTGELFF.

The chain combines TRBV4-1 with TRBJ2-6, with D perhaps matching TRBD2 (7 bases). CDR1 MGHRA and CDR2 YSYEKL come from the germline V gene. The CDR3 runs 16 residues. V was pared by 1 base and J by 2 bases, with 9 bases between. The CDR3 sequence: CASSQGGGAGANVLTF. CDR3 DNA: TGCGCCAGCAGCCAAGGGGGGGGCGCTGGGGCCAACGTCCTGACTTTC.

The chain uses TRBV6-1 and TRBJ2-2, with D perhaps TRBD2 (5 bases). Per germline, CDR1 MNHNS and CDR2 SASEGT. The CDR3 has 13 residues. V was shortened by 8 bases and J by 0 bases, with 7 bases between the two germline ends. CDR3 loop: CASGSPNTGELFF. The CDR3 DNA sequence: TGTGCCAGCGGGAGTCCGAACACCGGGGAGCTGTTTTTT.

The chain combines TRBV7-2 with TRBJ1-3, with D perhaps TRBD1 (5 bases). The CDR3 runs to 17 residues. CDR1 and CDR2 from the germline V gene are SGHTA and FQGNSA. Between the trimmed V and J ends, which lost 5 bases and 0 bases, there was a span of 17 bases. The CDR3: CASSPSQGMNSGNTIYF. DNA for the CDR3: TGTGCCAGCAGCCCTAGTCAGGGTATGAACTCTGGAAACACCATATATTTT.

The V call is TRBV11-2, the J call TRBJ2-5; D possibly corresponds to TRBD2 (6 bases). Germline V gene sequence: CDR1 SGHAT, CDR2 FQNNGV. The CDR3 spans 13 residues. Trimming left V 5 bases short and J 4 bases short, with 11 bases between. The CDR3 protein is CASSATGVETQYF. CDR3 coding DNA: TGTGCCAGCAGCGCGACGGGGGTAGAGACCCAGTACTTC.

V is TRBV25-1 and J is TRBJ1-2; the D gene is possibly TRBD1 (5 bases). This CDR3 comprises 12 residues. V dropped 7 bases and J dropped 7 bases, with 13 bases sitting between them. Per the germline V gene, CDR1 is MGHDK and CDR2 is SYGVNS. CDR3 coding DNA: TGTGCCAGCAACGGGGGACTCTCTGGCTACACCTTC. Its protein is CASNGGLSGYTF.

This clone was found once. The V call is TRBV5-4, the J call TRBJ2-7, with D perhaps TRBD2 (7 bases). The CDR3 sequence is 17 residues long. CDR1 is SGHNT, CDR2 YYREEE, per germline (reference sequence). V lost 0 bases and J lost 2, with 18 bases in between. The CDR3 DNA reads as TGTGCCAGCAGCTTGGAGTCGGGCGCGGGGGCGCCCTACGAGCAGTACTTC. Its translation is CASSLESGAGAPYEQYF.

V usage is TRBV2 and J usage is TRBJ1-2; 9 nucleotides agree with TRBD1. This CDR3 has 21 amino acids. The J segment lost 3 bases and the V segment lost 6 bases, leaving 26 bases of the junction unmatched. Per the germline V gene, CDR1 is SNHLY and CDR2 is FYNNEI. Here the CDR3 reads CASRKGQGREVGRARDYGYTF. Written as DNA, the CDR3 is TGTGCCAGCAGGAAGGGACAGGGACGTGAGGTGGGACGGGCGAGGGACTATGGCTACACCTTC.

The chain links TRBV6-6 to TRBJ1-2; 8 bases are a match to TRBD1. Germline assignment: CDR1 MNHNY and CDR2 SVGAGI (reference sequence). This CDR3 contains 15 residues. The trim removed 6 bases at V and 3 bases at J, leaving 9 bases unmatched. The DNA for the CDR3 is TGTGCCAGCAGCAACGACAGGGGTTCCCACTATGGCTACACCTTC. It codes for CASSNDRGSHYGYTF.

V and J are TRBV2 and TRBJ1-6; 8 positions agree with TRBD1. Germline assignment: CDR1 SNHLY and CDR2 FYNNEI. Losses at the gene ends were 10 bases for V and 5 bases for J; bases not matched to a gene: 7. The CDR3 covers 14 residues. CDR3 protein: CATLPGGNNSPLHF. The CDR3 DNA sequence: TGTGCCACTCTCCCAGGGGGCAATAATTCACCCCTCCACTTT.

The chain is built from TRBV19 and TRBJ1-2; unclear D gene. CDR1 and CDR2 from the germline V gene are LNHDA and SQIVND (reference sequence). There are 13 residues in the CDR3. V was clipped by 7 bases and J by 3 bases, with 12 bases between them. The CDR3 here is CASNGFTDYGYTF. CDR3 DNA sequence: TGTGCCAGTAACGGGTTCACCGACTATGGCTACACCTTC.

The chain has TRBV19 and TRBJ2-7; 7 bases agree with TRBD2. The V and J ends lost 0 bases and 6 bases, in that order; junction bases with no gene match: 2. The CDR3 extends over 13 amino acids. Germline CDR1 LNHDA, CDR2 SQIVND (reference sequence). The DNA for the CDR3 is TGTGCCAGTAGTATAGATGGCGGGGGCGAGCAGTACTTC. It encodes CASSIDGGGEQYF. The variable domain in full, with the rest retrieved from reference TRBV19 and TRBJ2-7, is DGGITQSPKYLFRKEGQNVTLSCEQNLNHDAMYWYRQDPGQGLRLIYYSQIVNDFQKGDIAEGYSVSREKKESFPLTVTSAQKNPTAFYLCASSIDGGGEQYFGPGTRLTVT.

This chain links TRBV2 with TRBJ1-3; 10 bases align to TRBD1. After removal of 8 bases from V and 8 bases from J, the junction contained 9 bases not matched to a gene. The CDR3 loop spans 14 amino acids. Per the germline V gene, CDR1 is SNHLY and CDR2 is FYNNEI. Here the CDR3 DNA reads TGTGCCAGCGGGGACAGGGGATTTGGGCACACCATATATTTT. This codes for CASGDRGFGHTIYF.